This record concerns one T cell receptor beta chain sequence. This entry comes from a study of blood T cell repertoires in COVID-19. Turning to the study itself: COVID-19 samples from acute and convalescent phases originated in the United States, Italy and Spain. PBMCs, B-cell-depleted T cells, or T cells were the source of the cDNA or gDNA that made up the material.

CDR3 size: 13 residues. Germline V gives CDR1 SGHTA, CDR2 FQGNSA. Deletions cut 7 bases from V and 7 bases from J, with 14 bases between. Authors' data handling: Estimated nucleated cell counts came from reference gene primer amplification. TCRdb's table, derived via immunoSEQ multiplex PCR, lists solely in-frame clones and lacks some. D and trimming come from the DNA, and the V and J calls and clone size come from that table. Of 80,000 to 100,000 clones listed, almost 90% are singletons. The receptor was isolated from a human donor with active COVID-19. The donor label of this sample is uncertain. The chain combines TRBV7-2 with TRBJ2-4, with D tentatively TRBD1 (6 bases). The specimen sequenced was peripheral blood. The CDR3 sequence: CASNSGDGNIQYF. Here the CDR3 DNA reads TGTGCCAGCAACTCAGGGGATGGTAACATTCAGTACTTC.